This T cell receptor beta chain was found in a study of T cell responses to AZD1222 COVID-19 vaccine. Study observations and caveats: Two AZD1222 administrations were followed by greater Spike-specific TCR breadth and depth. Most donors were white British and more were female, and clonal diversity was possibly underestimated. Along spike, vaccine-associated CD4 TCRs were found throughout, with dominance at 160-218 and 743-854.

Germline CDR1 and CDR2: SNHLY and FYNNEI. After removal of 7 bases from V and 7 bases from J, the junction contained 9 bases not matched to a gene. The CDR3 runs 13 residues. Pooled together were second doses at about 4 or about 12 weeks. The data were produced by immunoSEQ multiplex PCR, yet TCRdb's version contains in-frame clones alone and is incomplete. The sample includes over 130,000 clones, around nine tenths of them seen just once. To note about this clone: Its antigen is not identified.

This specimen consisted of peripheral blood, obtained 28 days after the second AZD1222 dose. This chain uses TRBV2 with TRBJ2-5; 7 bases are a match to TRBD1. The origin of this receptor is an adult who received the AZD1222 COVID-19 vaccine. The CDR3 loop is CASMPTGSWTQYF. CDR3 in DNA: TGTGCCAGCATGCCGACAGGGTCTTGGACCCAGTACTTC. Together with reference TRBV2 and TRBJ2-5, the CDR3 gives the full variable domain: EPEVTQTPSHQVTQMGQEVILRCVPISNHLYFYWYRQILGQKVEFLVSFYNNEISEKSEIFDDQFSVERPDGSNFTLKIRSTKLEDSAMYFCASMPTGSWTQYFGPGTRLLVL.